The 12 T cell receptor beta chains below were found in one sample sequenced in a study of cytomegalovirus exposure and HLA in healthy donors. The PCR ran on 60 Vbeta and 13 Jbeta primers. Data came from immunoSEQ multiplex PCR; TCRdb stores just in-frame clones and leaves some out. Among around 190,000 clones listed, around 79% were seen once. The material sequenced was PBMCs. These receptor sequences come from a woman in her 30s in good health and CMV-seropositive.

The chain employs TRBV5-4 and TRBJ2-5; D gene ambiguous. CDR3 length equals 13 residues. CDR1 and CDR2 from the germline V gene are SGHNT and YYREEE (reference sequence). Trimming took 4 bases from V and 4 from J, leaving 11 bases between them. The DNA of the CDR3 is TGTGCCAGCAGCCTCGTGTCGAGAGAGACCCAGTACTTC. The encoded protein is CASSLVSRETQYF.

The V gene is TRBV18, the J gene TRBJ1-4; 8 bases fit TRBD1. CDR3 length: 16 residues. Unmatched junction bases numbered 5, after V lost 0 bases and J lost 5 bases. Germline assignment: CDR1 KGHSH and CDR2 LQKENI. CDR3 region: CASSPPRTGLNEKLFF. CDR3 sequence (DNA): TGTGCCAGCTCACCACCGAGGACAGGGTTAAATGAAAAACTGTTTTTT.

CDR3 region: CSAEGGYEQYF. The CDR3 nucleotides are TGCAGTGCTGAAGGGGGCTACGAGCAGTACTTC. The chain combines TRBV20-1 with TRBJ2-7, with D maybe TRBD1 (6 bases). V lost 5 bases and J 3 bases, leaving 8 bases between the germline ends. The CDR3 runs to 11 residues. Germline assignment: CDR1 DFQATT and CDR2 SNEGSKA (reference sequence).

The gene calls are TRBV27 and TRBJ2-7, with D possibly TRBD2 on 6 matching bases. Germline values: CDR1 MNHEY, CDR2 SMNVEV (reference sequence). The V and J ends lost 2 bases and 3 bases respectively, with 20 bases between them. This CDR3 contains 17 residues. The CDR3 spells CASSLPPSGGDGYEQYF. The CDR3 nucleotides are TGTGCCAGCAGTTTACCGCCTTCGGGCGGGGACGGCTACGAGCAGTACTTC.

V is TRBV21-1 and J is TRBJ1-5; the table's TRBD1 call for D was not verified on the DNA. TRBV21-1 is a recognized pseudogene. The CDR3 length is 18 residues. The CDR3 region has the DNA TGTGCCAGCAGCCCCAAGGTAACAGGAAGTAATAGCAATCAGCCCCAGCATTTT. Encoded protein: CASSPKVTGSNSNQPQHF.

As concerns this clone: The identical CDR3 is also encoded by other nucleotide sequences in the sample. V is TRBV30 and J is TRBJ2-1, with D maybe TRBD2 (6 bases). CDR1 GTSNPN and CDR2 SVGIG come from the germline V gene (reference sequence). The germline V and J ends were trimmed by 4 bases and 2 bases, with 15 bases remaining between them. This CDR3 has 15 residues. The CDR3 DNA sequence: TGTGCCTGGACGGGGAGTGGGAGGACCTACAATGAGCAGTTCTTC. Translating it yields CAWTGSGRTYNEQFF.

In the case of this clone: Within the sample, other DNA sequences also encode this same CDR3. The J gene is TRBJ1-4, the V gene TRBV2, with D tentatively TRBD1 (6 bases). The germline gives CDR1 SNHLY, CDR2 FYNNEI. The CDR3 is 12 residues long. The V and J ends lost 4 bases and 7 bases respectively, with 7 bases between them. CDR3 bases: TGTGCCAGCAGTGGGACAGTTGAAAAACTGTTTTTT. Translation gives CASSGTVEKLFF.

The chain carries TRBV30 and TRBJ2-3; D unresolved. Germline V gives CDR1 GTSNPN, CDR2 SVGIG (reference sequence). This CDR3 comprises 12 residues. The ends were cut back, 1 base at V and 7 bases at J, with 9 bases in the middle. The CDR3 spells CAWSGSVYTQYF. For the CDR3, the DNA is TGTGCCTGGAGTGGGTCGGTGTATACGCAGTATTTT.

The chain has TRBV2 and TRBJ1-5; TRBD1 agrees at 7 bases. The CDR3 loop spans 14 amino acids. Germline V CDR1 and CDR2: SNHLY, FYNNEI. V was pared by 6 bases and J by 3 bases, with 5 bases of the junction left unmatched. CDR3 in amino acids: CASSSDRDNQPQHF. Here the CDR3 DNA reads TGTGCCAGCAGCTCAGACAGGGACAATCAGCCCCAGCATTTT.

The CDR3 spells CASSLHGTGGQPQHF. The CDR3 DNA sequence: TGTGCCAGCAGTTTACACGGGACCGGGGGGCAGCCCCAGCATTTT. The chain couples TRBV27 to TRBJ1-5, with a tentative D call TRBD1 (5 bases). Germline CDR1 and CDR2: MNHEY and SMNVEV (reference sequence). This CDR3 has 15 amino acids. With 2 bases removed from V and 7 bases from J, the gap between germline ends came to 15 bases.

The V call is TRBV18, the J call TRBJ1-4, with TRBD1 as a possible D gene (6 bases). Germline lookup yields CDR1 KGHSH and CDR2 LQKENI. Between the trimmed V and J ends, which lost 1 base and 0 bases, there was a span of 15 bases. This CDR3 comprises 18 residues. CDR3 amino acids: CASSPLFLQGTTNEKLFF. The CDR3 nucleotides are TGTGCCAGCTCACCACTGTTCTTACAGGGAACAACTAATGAAAAACTGTTTTTT.

This clone has more than one count but fewer than ten. The gene calls are TRBV6-6 and TRBJ1-1; maybe TRBD1 (5 bases). The CDR3 is 15 amino acids. V shed 0 bases and J shed 7 bases, with 15 bases lying between them. Germline V gene lookup returns CDR1 MNHNY and CDR2 SVGAGI (reference sequence). This CDR3 reads CASSYSQGAEGEAFF. The CDR3, as DNA: TGTGCCAGCAGTTACTCCCAAGGGGCGGAGGGTGAAGCTTTCTTT.